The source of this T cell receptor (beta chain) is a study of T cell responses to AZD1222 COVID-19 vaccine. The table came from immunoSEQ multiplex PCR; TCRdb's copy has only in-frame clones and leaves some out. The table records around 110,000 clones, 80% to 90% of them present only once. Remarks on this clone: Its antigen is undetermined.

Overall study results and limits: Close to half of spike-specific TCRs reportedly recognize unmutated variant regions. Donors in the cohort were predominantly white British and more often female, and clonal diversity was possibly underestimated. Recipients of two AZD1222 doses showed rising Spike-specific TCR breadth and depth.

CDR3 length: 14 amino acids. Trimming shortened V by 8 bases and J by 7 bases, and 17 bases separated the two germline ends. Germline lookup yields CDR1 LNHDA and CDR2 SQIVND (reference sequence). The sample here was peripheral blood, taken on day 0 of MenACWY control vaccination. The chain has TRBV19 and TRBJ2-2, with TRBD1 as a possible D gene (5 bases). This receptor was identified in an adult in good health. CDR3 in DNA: TGTGCCAGTGGAACCAGACAGACGGGCGGGGAGCTGTTTTTT. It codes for CASGTRQTGGELFF. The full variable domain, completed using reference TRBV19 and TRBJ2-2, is DGGITQSPKYLFRKEGQNVTLSCEQNLNHDAMYWYRQDPGQGLRLIYYSQIVNDFQKGDIAEGYSVSREKKESFPLTVTSAQKNPTAFYLCASGTRQTGGELFFGEGSRLTVL.